This is a list of T cell receptor beta chains from one sample in a study of CD8 T cells in ankylosing spondylitis. TCRdb re-called the 5' RACE reads through MiXCR, storing one row per CDR3 protein. The data contain about 180,000 distinct CDR3 sequences, around 9.6% of them singletons. Sequenced: blood, either unsorted or a sorted T cell fraction (not recorded which). These receptors came from a female donor with ankylosing spondylitis or in good health (not recorded which). Each CDR3 is given with its conserved first and last residue. The D gene is left open where the match is weak. Clone size appears in some rows only: once, few, many, or a class for an expanded clone.

abundance	d_gene	j_gene	v_gene	CDR3aa	CDR3nt
NA	NA	TRBJ1-5	TRBV7-8	CASSPKPDGSYQPQHF	TGTGCCAGCAGCCCAAAACCGGACGGGAGCTATCAGCCCCAGCATTTT
NA	TRBD2	TRBJ2-3	TRBV6-9	CASSYYAGAGTDTQYF	TGTGCCAGCAGTTATTACGCGGGAGCGGGAACAGATACGCAGTATTTT
many	NA	TRBJ2-3	TRBV7-9	CASSLPSTDTQYF	TGTGCCAGCAGCTTACCGAGCACAGATACGCAGTATTTT
few	TRBD2	TRBJ2-3	TRBV10-3	CAISDYRLAGEGPLSTDTQYF	TGTGCCATCAGTGACTATCGACTAGCGGGAGAGGGACCCCTTAGCACAGATACGCAGTATTTT
many	NA	TRBJ1-3	TRBV7-6	CASSLELSSGNTIYF	TGTGCCAGCAGCTTAGAGCTGAGCTCTGGAAACACCATATATTTT
NA	TRBD1	TRBJ2-7	TRBV27	CASSFVGTGTYEQYF	TGTGCCAGCAGTTTTGTGGGGACAGGGACCTACGAGCAGTACTTC
few	NA	TRBJ2-7	TRBV3-1	CASSQVEYYEQYF	TGTGCCAGCAGCCAAGTTGAGTACTACGAGCAGTACTTC
few	TRBD1	TRBJ2-3	TRBV7-2	CASSIPGQSTDTQYF	TGTGCCAGCAGCATTCCGGGACAGAGTACAGATACGCAGTATTTT
NA	TRBD2	TRBJ2-7	TRBV27	CASRPGLAGSYEQYF	TGTGCCAGCAGGCCTGGACTAGCGGGCTCCTACGAGCAGTACTTC
NA	NA	TRBJ2-7	TRBV4-1	CASSQDGGRPEQYF	TGCGCCAGCAGCCAAGATGGAGGGCGTCCCGAGCAGTACTTC
many	NA	TRBJ2-1	TRBV7-9	CASSASGSYNEQFF	TGTGCCAGCAGCGCGAGCGGCTCCTACAATGAGCAGTTCTTC
NA	NA	TRBJ2-7	TRBV7-9	CASRRQEAYEQYF	TGTGCCAGCAGACGACAGGAGGCCTACGAGCAGTACTTC
few	TRBD1	TRBJ1-2	TRBV7-3	CASRPTGGSTYGYTF	TGTGCCAGCAGACCGACAGGGGGCTCAACTTATGGCTACACCTTC
many	TRBD2	TRBJ2-3	TRBV7-2	CASSGPSGVTTDTQYF	TGTGCCAGCAGCGGGCCTAGCGGGGTAACCACAGATACGCAGTATTTT
many	NA	TRBJ2-1	TRBV7-9	CASSLGPGRINEQFF	TGTGCCAGCAGCTTAGGGCCCGGACGGATCAATGAGCAGTTCTTC
few	TRBD2	TRBJ2-1	TRBV9	CASSVFEREVLNEQFF	TGTGCCAGCAGCGTCTTCGAGCGGGAGGTGTTGAATGAGCAGTTCTTC
many	NA	TRBJ1-1	TRBV18	CASSPGQLNTEAFF	TGCGCCAGCAGCCCGGGACAACTGAACACTGAAGCTTTCTTT
few	TRBD1	TRBJ1-1	TRBV7-2	CASSSETGEVDTEAFF	TGTGCCAGCAGCTCAGAGACAGGGGAGGTAGACACTGAAGCTTTCTTT
few	TRBD2	TRBJ2-7	TRBV12-3/TRBV12-4	CATPGTSGNASYEQYF	TGTGCCACTCCGGGGACTAGCGGGAATGCATCCTACGAGCAGTACTTC
few	NA	TRBJ2-7	TRBV7-9	CASSPRAYSSYEQYF	TGTGCCAGCAGCCCTAGGGCTTATAGCTCCTACGAGCAGTACTTC
NA	NA	TRBJ2-3	TRBV7-6	CASSLASGRDTQYF	TGTGCCAGCAGCTTAGCCTCCGGGCGAGATACGCAGTATTTT
few	TRBD2	TRBJ2-1	TRBV28	CASSNGLAGSYNEQFF	TGTGCCAGCAGCAATGGACTAGCGGGCTCCTACAATGAGCAGTTCTTC
few	NA	TRBJ1-6	TRBV20-1	CSASTNSYNSPLHF	TGCAGTGCATCGACTAACAGTTATAATTCACCCCTCCACTTT
few	NA	TRBJ2-7	TRBV6-5	CASSYSLDSSYEQYF	TGTGCCAGCAGTTACTCCTTGGACAGCTCCTACGAGCAGTACTTC
NA	TRBD2	TRBJ2-7	TRBV4-3	CASSQTSGGDEQYF	TGCGCCAGCAGCCAAACAAGCGGGGGGGATGAGCAGTACTTC
many	NA	TRBJ1-5	TRBV5-1	CASILPREGQPQHF	TGCGCCAGCATTTTGCCCAGGGAAGGTCAGCCCCAGCATTTT
many	NA	TRBJ2-5	TRBV28	CASSLSGIQETQYF	TGTGCCAGCAGCCTCTCGGGGATCCAAGAGACCCAGTACTTC
NA	NA	TRBJ2-1	TRBV6-5	CASSYSVQAREDNEQFF	TGTGCCAGCAGTTACTCGGTCCAAGCACGTGAGGACAATGAGCAGTTCTTC
NA	NA	TRBJ2-1	TRBV9	CASRRGWAENEQFF	TGTGCCAGCAGGAGGGGGTGGGCAGAGAATGAGCAGTTCTTC
NA	NA	TRBJ2-5	TRBV6-2/TRBV6-3	CASSGLETQYF	TGTGCCAGCAGCGGATTAGAGACCCAGTACTTC
few	NA	TRBJ1-1	TRBV5-6	CASSFGRVSTEAFF	TGTGCCAGCAGCTTTGGCAGGGTGAGCACTGAAGCTTTCTTT
many	NA	TRBJ2-1	TRBV20-1	CSARNPSSYNEQFF	TGCAGTGCTAGAAACCCCAGCTCCTACAATGAGCAGTTCTTC
NA	TRBD2	TRBJ2-1	TRBV7-8	CASSLISGSSNEQFF	TGTGCCAGCAGCTTGATTAGCGGGAGCTCGAATGAGCAGTTCTTC
NA	NA	TRBJ2-4	TRBV9	CASSVYPTLGVGNIQYF	TGTGCCAGCAGCGTTTACCCGACCCTAGGCGTGGGGAACATTCAGTACTTC
few	NA	TRBJ2-7	TRBV13	CASSLRIPPEQYF	TGTGCCAGCAGCTTACGGATACCCCCCGAGCAGTACTTC
few	NA	TRBJ2-7	TRBV2	CASSGPGVYEQYF	TGTGCCAGCAGCGGACCGGGGGTCTACGAGCAGTACTTC
NA	NA	TRBJ1-1	TRBV7-2	CASSLESYTEAFF	TGTGCCAGCAGCTTAGAATCCTACACTGAAGCTTTCTTT
many	NA	TRBJ1-2	TRBV7-9	CASSQQGGEGYTF	TGTGCCAGCAGCCAACAGGGAGGAGAGGGCTACACCTTC
few	NA	TRBJ2-3	TRBV18	CASTRTDYGTDTQYF	TGTGCCAGTACCCGGACCGACTATGGAACAGATACGCAGTATTTT
NA	NA	TRBJ1-1	TRBV27	CASSLVTGSSHTEAFF	TGTGCCAGCAGTTTAGTTACAGGGAGTAGCCACACTGAAGCTTTCTTT
few	TRBD2	TRBJ2-1	TRBV7-9	CASSSLSGKRGYNEQFF	TGTGCCAGCAGCTCGCTGAGCGGGAAAAGAGGTTACAATGAGCAGTTCTTC
many	NA	TRBJ1-5	TRBV12-3/TRBV12-4	CASSFQGQPQHF	TGTGCCAGCAGTTTCCAGGGGCAGCCCCAGCATTTT
many	TRBD1	TRBJ1-3	TRBV4-3	CASSTGTASGNTIYF	TGCGCCAGCTCTACCGGGACAGCATCTGGAAACACCATATATTTT
NA	TRBD1	TRBJ2-1	TRBV27	CASSFGTGADEQFF	TGTGCCAGCAGTTTTGGGACAGGGGCGGATGAGCAGTTCTTC
NA	NA	TRBJ2-7	TRBV9	CASSAAPGGVSSYEQYF	TGTGCCAGCAGCGCGGCACCGGGCGGGGTAAGCTCCTACGAGCAGTACTTC
few	NA	TRBJ2-3	TRBV11-3	CASSLGTSNTQYF	TGTGCCAGCAGCTTAGGAACTAGTAATACGCAGTATTTT
NA	NA	TRBJ1-1	TRBV10-3	CASQEDTEAFF	TGTGCCAGTCAAGAGGACACTGAAGCTTTCTTT
NA	NA	TRBJ2-3	TRBV9	CASSEAIDRPFDTQYF	TGTGCCAGCAGCGAGGCTATTGACAGGCCATTCGATACGCAGTATTTT
few	NA	TRBJ2-2	TRBV11-2	CASISTGELFF	TGTGCCAGCATCAGTACCGGGGAGCTGTTTTTT
many	TRBD1	TRBJ1-2	TRBV5-8	CASSSGQGLGYTF	TGTGCCAGCAGCTCGGGACAGGGTTTGGGCTACACCTTC
many	TRBD1	TRBJ2-5	TRBV7-9	CASSSKTGAGETQYF	TGTGCCAGCAGCTCGAAGACAGGGGCGGGAGAGACCCAGTACTTC
NA	NA	TRBJ2-2	TRBV4-3	CASSHGTSNTGELFF	TGCGCCAGCAGCCATGGGACCTCGAACACCGGGGAGCTGTTTTTT
NA	TRBD2	TRBJ2-1	TRBV7-9	CASSALLAGENEQFF	TGTGCCAGCAGCGCCCTTCTAGCGGGAGAAAATGAGCAGTTCTTC
few	NA	TRBJ2-7	TRBV20-1	CSASIGLSEQYF	TGCAGTGCTAGTATAGGGTTAAGCGAGCAGTACTTC
many	TRBD2	TRBJ2-1	TRBV20-1	CSARDERLADYNEQFF	TGCAGTGCTAGAGATGAAAGACTAGCGGACTACAATGAGCAGTTCTTC
NA	NA	TRBJ2-3	TRBV6-1	CASSPSAGDTQYF	TGTGCCAGCAGCCCTAGCGCTGGAGATACGCAGTATTTT